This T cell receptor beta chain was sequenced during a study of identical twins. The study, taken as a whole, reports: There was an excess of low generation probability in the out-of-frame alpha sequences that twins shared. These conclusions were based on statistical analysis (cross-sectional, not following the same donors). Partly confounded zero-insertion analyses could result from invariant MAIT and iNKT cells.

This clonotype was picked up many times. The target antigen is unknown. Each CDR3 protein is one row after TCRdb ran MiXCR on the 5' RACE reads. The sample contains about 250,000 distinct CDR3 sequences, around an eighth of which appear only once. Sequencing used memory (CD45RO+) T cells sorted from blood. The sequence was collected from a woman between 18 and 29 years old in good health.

CDR3 residues: CSARDLGGTEAFF. The CDR3 DNA reads TGCAGTGCTAGGGATCTCGGAGGCACTGAAGCTTTCTTT. The chain joins TRBV20-1 to TRBJ1-1; the D is unclear. In germline, CDR1 is DFQATT, CDR2 SNEGSKA (reference sequence). Deletions cut 3 bases from V and 4 bases from J, with 12 bases between. This CDR3 has 13 residues.